The rows below give T cell receptor beta chains drawn from one sample of a study of blood T cell repertoires in COVID-19. TCRdb's copy holds only in-frame clones and misses some; the assay was immunoSEQ multiplex PCR. The sample records approximately 380,000 clones, less than 85% being singletons. The sample consisted of peripheral blood. The receptors shown here come from a woman younger than 35 with acute or convalescent COVID-19. The CDR3 runs from the conserved cysteine through the conserved F or W. The order of the fields is clone size, J gene, D gene, V gene, CDR3 DNA, CDR3 protein. A D gene is named only where the DNA matches it firmly. Some rows have no size entry. The others give once, few or many, or a class for an expanded clone.

clone_size: .; j_call: TRBJ2-1; d_call: TRBD2; v_call: TRBV3-1/TRBV3-2; cdr3_nt: TGTGCCAGCAGCCAAGAGGAAAGCGGGGGGTTCCCAGGTGATGAGCAGTTCTTC; cdr3_aa: CASSQEESGGFPGDEQFF
clone_size: .; j_call: TRBJ2-2; d_call: .; v_call: TRBV4-2; cdr3_nt: TGTGCCGCTTTGGACAAGACCGGGGAGCTGTTTTTT; cdr3_aa: CAALDKTGELFF
clone_size: .; j_call: TRBJ1-3; d_call: .; v_call: TRBV9; cdr3_nt: TGTGCCAGCAGCTCCCGGGACTCAAGGAGCTCTGGAAACACCATATATTTT; cdr3_aa: CASSSRDSRSSGNTIYF
clone_size: .; j_call: TRBJ1-3; d_call: .; v_call: TRBV27; cdr3_nt: TGTGCCAGCAGTTTATCGGGTCAGGGCTCTGGAAACACCATATATTTT; cdr3_aa: CASSLSGQGSGNTIYF
clone_size: .; j_call: TRBJ1-5; d_call: .; v_call: TRBV10-3; cdr3_nt: TGTGCCACCGCGAGCGGATATCAGCCCCAGCATTTT; cdr3_aa: CATASGYQPQHF
clone_size: once; j_call: TRBJ2-3; d_call: .; v_call: TRBV3-1/TRBV3-2; cdr3_nt: TGTGCCAGCAGCCTATCCCGCCTACAGGGAGAGTTCGATTTT; cdr3_aa: CASSLSRLQGEFDF
clone_size: .; j_call: TRBJ2-7; d_call: .; v_call: TRBV24-1; cdr3_nt: TGTGCCACCACCCCAGGGTTATCCTACGAGCAGTACTTC; cdr3_aa: CATTPGLSYEQYF
clone_size: .; j_call: TRBJ2-7; d_call: TRBD1; v_call: TRBV5-8; cdr3_nt: TGTGCCAGCAGCTCGGGACAGGGAGATCCCGAGCAGTACTTC; cdr3_aa: CASSSGQGDPEQYF
clone_size: .; j_call: TRBJ1-2; d_call: .; v_call: TRBV7-9; cdr3_nt: TGTGCCAGCAGCTTGGGGAGGGGCTATGGCTACACCTTC; cdr3_aa: CASSLGRGYGYTF
clone_size: .; j_call: TRBJ2-3; d_call: TRBD1; v_call: TRBV24-1; cdr3_nt: TGTGCCACCAGTGACCCCGGGACAGGGGACACAGATACGCAGTATTTT; cdr3_aa: CATSDPGTGDTDTQYF
clone_size: .; j_call: TRBJ2-1; d_call: .; v_call: TRBV25-1; cdr3_nt: TGTGCCAGCAGTGAGCATAGCAGACGATACAATGAGCAGTTCTTC; cdr3_aa: CASSEHSRRYNEQFF
clone_size: .; j_call: TRBJ1-1; d_call: .; v_call: TRBV11-3; cdr3_nt: TGTGCCAGCAGCTTCCGTATGAACACTGAAGCTTTCTTT; cdr3_aa: CASSFRMNTEAFF
clone_size: few; j_call: TRBJ2-1; d_call: .; v_call: TRBV20-1; cdr3_nt: TGCAGTGCTAGTAATCTAGCAGCCTACAATGAGCAGTTCTTC; cdr3_aa: CSASNLAAYNEQFF
clone_size: .; j_call: TRBJ1-1; d_call: .; v_call: TRBV4-1; cdr3_nt: TGCGCCAGCAGCTCACGTGGATTGGTCATGAGCAGGGGCGACGGACACACTGAAGCTTTCTTT; cdr3_aa: CASSSRGLVMSRGDGHTEAFF
clone_size: .; j_call: TRBJ2-5; d_call: .; v_call: TRBV3-1/TRBV3-2; cdr3_nt: TGTGCCAGCAGCCAAAGCGGATCCTCAGAGACCCAGTACTTC; cdr3_aa: CASSQSGSSETQYF
clone_size: .; j_call: TRBJ2-3; d_call: .; v_call: TRBV18; cdr3_nt: TGTGCCAGCTCACCACCATCGAGCACAGATACGCAGTATTTT; cdr3_aa: CASSPPSSTDTQYF
clone_size: .; j_call: TRBJ1-1; d_call: .; v_call: TRBV4-1; cdr3_nt: TGCGCCAGCAGCCAGCCCTCTACAGGAACCGCTGAAGCTTTCTTT; cdr3_aa: CASSQPSTGTAEAFF
clone_size: .; j_call: TRBJ1-1; d_call: .; v_call: TRBV19; cdr3_nt: TGTGCCAGTAGTACCCCGGGGAGCGGCACTGAAGCTTTCTTT; cdr3_aa: CASSTPGSGTEAFF
clone_size: .; j_call: TRBJ1-5; d_call: TRBD1; v_call: TRBV2; cdr3_nt: TGTGCCAGCACCGGGACAGGGGAAGGACAGCCCCAGCATTTT; cdr3_aa: CASTGTGEGQPQHF
clone_size: few; j_call: TRBJ1-6; d_call: .; v_call: TRBV12-3/TRBV12-4; cdr3_nt: TGTGCCAGCAGTCTTGGGGGGGGTTCACCCCTCCACTTT; cdr3_aa: CASSLGGGSPLHF
clone_size: .; j_call: TRBJ1-5; d_call: .; v_call: TRBV27; cdr3_nt: TGTGCCAGCAGTTTAGGGGCCGTCAATCAGCCCCAGCATTTT; cdr3_aa: CASSLGAVNQPQHF
clone_size: .; j_call: TRBJ2-5; d_call: .; v_call: TRBV11-2; cdr3_nt: TGTGCCAGCAGCTTACAGGGCTTTCAAGAGACCCAGTACTTC; cdr3_aa: CASSLQGFQETQYF
clone_size: .; j_call: TRBJ2-7; d_call: TRBD1; v_call: TRBV5-1; cdr3_nt: TGCGCCAGCAGCCGAAAATCTAACAGACAGGGGGACGAGCAGTACTTC; cdr3_aa: CASSRKSNRQGDEQYF
clone_size: .; j_call: TRBJ1-1; d_call: .; v_call: TRBV12-3/TRBV12-4; cdr3_nt: TGTGCCAGCAGTTTAGTTTTCGACACTGAAGCTTTCTTT; cdr3_aa: CASSLVFDTEAFF
clone_size: .; j_call: TRBJ2-5; d_call: TRBD1; v_call: TRBV9; cdr3_nt: TGTGCCAGCAGCCCGGGACAGGGTGGGGAGACCCAGTACTTC; cdr3_aa: CASSPGQGGETQYF
clone_size: .; j_call: TRBJ2-7; d_call: TRBD2; v_call: TRBV5-1; cdr3_nt: TGCGCCAGCAGTCTGAGCGGGAGAGGCTCCTACGAGCAGTACTTC; cdr3_aa: CASSLSGRGSYEQYF
clone_size: few; j_call: TRBJ2-7; d_call: .; v_call: TRBV28; cdr3_nt: TGTGCCAGCAGCCGTATTCAGGGTTACGAGCAGTACTTC; cdr3_aa: CASSRIQGYEQYF